Listed below are T cell receptor beta chains from one sample, sequenced in a study of control samples from healthy donors and cancer patients. Profiling relied on immunoSEQ multiplex PCR, and the TCRdb table lists in-frame clones only, not all of them. The sample holds some 150,000 clones, 85% to 95% seen once. Specimen: blood. The receptor set was obtained from a man aged 35 to 55 in good health. Each CDR3 is given with its conserved first and last residue. The order of the fields is D gene, J gene, clone size, V gene, CDR3 protein, CDR3 DNA. D genes are given only for firm matches. Some rows mark clone size as missing; the rest say once, few, many or name a class of expanded clone.

d_gene: .; j_gene: TRBJ2-7; abundance: .; v_gene: TRBV5-1; CDR3aa: CASSVPGVSYEQYF; CDR3nt: TGCGCCAGCAGCGTTCCAGGGGTATCCTACGAGCAGTACTTC
d_gene: .; j_gene: TRBJ1-4; abundance: .; v_gene: TRBV15; CDR3aa: CATSRGGPGEANEKLFF; CDR3nt: TGTGCCACCAGCAGAGGGGGACCAGGGGAAGCTAATGAAAAACTGTTTTTT
d_gene: TRBD1; j_gene: TRBJ1-1; abundance: .; v_gene: TRBV5-1; CDR3aa: CASSLGGASTEAFF; CDR3nt: TGCGCCAGCAGCTTAGGGGGCGCGAGCACTGAAGCTTTCTTT
d_gene: .; j_gene: TRBJ1-2; abundance: .; v_gene: TRBV3-1/TRBV3-2; CDR3aa: CASSHPGAGYGYTF; CDR3nt: TGTGCCAGCAGCCACCCAGGGGCGGGTTATGGCTACACCTTC
d_gene: TRBD1; j_gene: TRBJ1-2; abundance: .; v_gene: TRBV28; CDR3aa: CASSSQTGTGSGGYTF; CDR3nt: TGTGCCAGCAGTTCGCAAACCGGGACAGGGTCCGGTGGCTACACCTTC
d_gene: TRBD1; j_gene: TRBJ1-5; abundance: .; v_gene: TRBV5-6; CDR3aa: CASSFTGGGGQPQHF; CDR3nt: TGTGCCAGCAGCTTCACAGGGGGCGGGGGTCAGCCCCAGCATTTT
d_gene: .; j_gene: TRBJ2-1; abundance: .; v_gene: TRBV2; CDR3aa: CASSEGPKRAYNEQFF; CDR3nt: TGTGCCAGCAGTGAAGGTCCAAAGAGGGCCTACAATGAGCAGTTCTTC
d_gene: TRBD1; j_gene: TRBJ2-7; abundance: .; v_gene: TRBV9; CDR3aa: CASSPRTGNSYEQYF; CDR3nt: TGTGCCAGCAGCCCCCGGACAGGGAATTCCTACGAGCAGTACTTC
d_gene: .; j_gene: TRBJ2-2; abundance: .; v_gene: TRBV6-1; CDR3aa: CASSERQPTNTGELFF; CDR3nt: TGTGCCAGCAGTGAAAGACAGCCAACGAACACCGGGGAGCTGTTTTTT
d_gene: .; j_gene: TRBJ2-5; abundance: .; v_gene: TRBV6-5; CDR3aa: CASSPQETQYF; CDR3nt: TGTGCCAGCAGCCCGCAAGAGACCCAGTACTTC
d_gene: .; j_gene: TRBJ1-2; abundance: .; v_gene: TRBV12-3/TRBV12-4; CDR3aa: CASRQGPNYGYTF; CDR3nt: TGTGCCAGCAGGCAGGGACCTAACTATGGCTACACCTTC
d_gene: .; j_gene: TRBJ1-5; abundance: .; v_gene: TRBV27; CDR3aa: CASSLRSNQPQHF; CDR3nt: TGTGCCAGCAGTTTACGGAGTAATCAGCCCCAGCATTTT
d_gene: .; j_gene: TRBJ1-2; abundance: .; v_gene: TRBV5-5; CDR3aa: CASSLSMDTDYGYTF; CDR3nt: TGTGCCAGCAGCTTGTCCATGGACACCGACTATGGCTACACCTTC
d_gene: .; j_gene: TRBJ2-3; abundance: .; v_gene: TRBV5-4; CDR3aa: CASSLRGTKDTQYF; CDR3nt: TGTGCCAGCAGCTTGAGGGGTACAAAGGATACGCAGTATTTT
d_gene: TRBD1; j_gene: TRBJ1-3; abundance: .; v_gene: TRBV7-9; CDR3aa: CASSPLLTGPNSGNTIYF; CDR3nt: TGTGCCAGCAGCCCCCTTCTGACAGGGCCCAACTCTGGAAACACCATATATTTT
d_gene: .; j_gene: TRBJ1-1; abundance: .; v_gene: TRBV5-4; CDR3aa: CASSTFVGVMNTEAFF; CDR3nt: TGTGCCAGCAGCACTTTTGTCGGGGTTATGAACACTGAAGCTTTCTTT
d_gene: .; j_gene: TRBJ1-2; abundance: once; v_gene: TRBV25-1; CDR3aa: CASSHLERAGGYTF; CDR3nt: TGTGCCAGCAGTCACCTCGAGAGGGCTGGTGGCTACACCTTC
d_gene: TRBD1; j_gene: TRBJ2-2; abundance: once; v_gene: TRBV6-2/TRBV6-3; CDR3aa: CASSPGTGNTGELFF; CDR3nt: TGTGCCAGCAGTCCCGGGACAGGGAACACCGGGGAGCTGTTTTTT
d_gene: .; j_gene: TRBJ1-2; abundance: few; v_gene: TRBV7-2; CDR3aa: CASSAHSGEGYTF; CDR3nt: TGTGCCAGCAGCGCGCACAGTGGTGAGGGCTACACCTTC
d_gene: .; j_gene: TRBJ1-1; abundance: .; v_gene: TRBV12-3/TRBV12-4; CDR3aa: CASSLFDGTEAFF; CDR3nt: TGTGCCAGCAGTTTGTTCGACGGCACTGAAGCTTTCTTT
d_gene: TRBD2; j_gene: TRBJ2-1; abundance: .; v_gene: TRBV19; CDR3aa: CASTPNSGGAGTQFF; CDR3nt: TGTGCCAGTACCCCAAATAGCGGGGGGGCCGGGACGCAGTTCTTC
d_gene: .; j_gene: TRBJ1-5; abundance: .; v_gene: TRBV7-8; CDR3aa: CASSLGRRGQQPQHF; CDR3nt: TGTGCCAGCAGCTTAGGCCGGCGAGGCCAGCAGCCCCAGCATTTT
d_gene: TRBD1; j_gene: TRBJ1-2; abundance: .; v_gene: TRBV7-2; CDR3aa: CASSLAGTANYGYTF; CDR3nt: TGTGCCAGCAGCTTAGCCGGGACAGCTAACTATGGCTACACCTTC
d_gene: .; j_gene: TRBJ1-4; abundance: .; v_gene: TRBV27; CDR3aa: CASSPLYYGPLNEKLFF; CDR3nt: TGTGCCAGCAGTCCCCTGTATTACGGGCCCCTTAATGAAAAACTGTTTTTT
d_gene: TRBD1; j_gene: TRBJ2-7; abundance: .; v_gene: TRBV19; CDR3aa: CASSTSGGTASYEQYF; CDR3nt: TGTGCCAGTAGTACAAGCGGTGGGACAGCCTCCTACGAGCAGTACTTC
d_gene: .; j_gene: TRBJ2-4; abundance: .; v_gene: TRBV21-1; CDR3aa: CASSNGRTAIAKNIQYF; CDR3nt: TGTGCCAGCAGCAACGGCCGAACAGCCATAGCCAAAAACATTCAGTACTTC
d_gene: .; j_gene: TRBJ1-2; abundance: .; v_gene: TRBV6-2/TRBV6-3; CDR3aa: CASSTGQYGYTF; CDR3nt: TGTGCCAGCAGTACAGGACAGTATGGCTACACCTTC
d_gene: TRBD1; j_gene: TRBJ2-5; abundance: .; v_gene: TRBV14; CDR3aa: CASSQDHGTGSETQYF; CDR3nt: TGTGCCAGCAGCCAAGATCACGGGACAGGGAGTGAGACCCAGTACTTC
d_gene: TRBD1; j_gene: TRBJ1-1; abundance: .; v_gene: TRBV13; CDR3aa: CASSLRDRERAFF; CDR3nt: TGTGCCAGCAGCCTCCGGGACAGGGAAAGAGCTTTCTTT